This T cell receptor (beta chain) was found in a study of response to subunit inactivated influenza vaccine. General observations from the study: The authors put forward the suggestion that each seasonal influenza vaccination may bring in only a limited number of new T cells.

One entry per CDR3 protein, called by TCRdb with MiXCR from the RT-PCR reads. This sample has roughly 670,000 distinct CDR3 sequences, with around 13% found just once. CDR1 and CDR2 from the germline V gene are MNHNS and SASEGT. This CDR3 spans 14 amino acids. V was cut by 8 bases and J by 3 bases, with 16 bases left in between. This clonotype was detected many times. The antigen is not known. The rearrangement uses TRBV6-1 and TRBJ1-1, with a tentative D call TRBD1 (5 bases). The sequencing used PBMCs from blood, collected approximately 15 days before vaccination. The sequence came from a man aged 50-60 years who received an inactivated influenza vaccine. This CDR3 is CASGREGFDTEAFF. The CDR3 DNA sequence: TGTGCCAGCGGGCGTGAGGGGTTCGACACTGAAGCTTTCTTT.